The clone carrying this T cell receptor (beta chain) has a handful of counts. The antigen remains unidentified. This sample stems from a study of T cells after yellow fever vaccination. Whole-study results and caveats: Peak timing came faster in the weaker secondary response, day 5 versus 15. Among all clonotypes, a small share was observed in both CD4 and CD8 compartments. The study re-detected most primary-vaccination clones after the booster (about 96% CD4, just over 85% CD8).

Production of TCR cDNA was by 5'RACE template switching, which also added a universal primer site and UMIs. One entry per CDR3 protein, called by TCRdb with MiXCR from the 5' RACE reads. The profile shows about 350,000 distinct CDR3 sequences, roughly 8.4% of them singletons. V lost 7 bases and J 6 bases, leaving 19 bases between the germline ends. Germline loops: CDR1 MNHEY, CDR2 SVGEGT. This CDR3 has 15 amino acids. The V gene is TRBV6-2 or TRBV6-3, the J gene TRBJ1-3; D gene ambiguous. This TCR derives from a man aged 18 to 30 who received the YFV17D yellow fever vaccine. This specimen consisted of PBMCs, obtained about 41 days after the first yellow fever vaccination. The CDR3 DNA is TGTGCCAGCATCGCCCGGCGGGCAACTGTAAACACCATATATTTT. Its translation is CASIARRATVNTIYF.